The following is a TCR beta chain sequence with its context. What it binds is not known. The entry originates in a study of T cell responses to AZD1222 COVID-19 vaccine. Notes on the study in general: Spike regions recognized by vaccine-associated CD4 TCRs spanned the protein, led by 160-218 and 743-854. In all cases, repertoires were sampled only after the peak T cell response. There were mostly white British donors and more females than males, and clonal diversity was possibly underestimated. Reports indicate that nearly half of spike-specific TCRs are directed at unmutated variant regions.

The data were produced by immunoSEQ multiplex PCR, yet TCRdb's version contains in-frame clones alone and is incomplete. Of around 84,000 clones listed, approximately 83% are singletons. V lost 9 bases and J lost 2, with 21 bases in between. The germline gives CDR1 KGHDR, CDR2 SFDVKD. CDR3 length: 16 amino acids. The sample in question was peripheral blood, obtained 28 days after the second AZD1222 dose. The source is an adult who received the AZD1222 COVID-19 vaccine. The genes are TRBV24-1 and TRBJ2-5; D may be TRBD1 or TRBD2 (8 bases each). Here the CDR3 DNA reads TGTGCCACCCAGCGGGGGACAGGACTTTTACAAGAGACCCAGTACTTC. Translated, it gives CATQRGTGLLQETQYF.